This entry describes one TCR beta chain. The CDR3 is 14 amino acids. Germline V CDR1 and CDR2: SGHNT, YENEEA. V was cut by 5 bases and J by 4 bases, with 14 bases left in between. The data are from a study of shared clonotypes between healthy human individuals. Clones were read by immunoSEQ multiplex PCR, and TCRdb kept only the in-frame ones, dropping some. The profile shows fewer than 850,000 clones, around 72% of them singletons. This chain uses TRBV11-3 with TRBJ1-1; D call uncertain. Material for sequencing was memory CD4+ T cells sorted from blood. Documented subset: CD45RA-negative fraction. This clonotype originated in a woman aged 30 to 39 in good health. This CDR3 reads CASSIRRTRTEAFF. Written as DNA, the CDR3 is TGTGCCAGCAGCATTAGGAGGACCCGCACTGAAGCTTTCTTT. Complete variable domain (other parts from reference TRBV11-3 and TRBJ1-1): EAGVVQSPRYKIIEKKQPVAFWCNPISGHNTLYWYLQNLGQGPELLIRYENEEAVDDSQLPKDRFSAERLKGVDSTLKIQPAELGDSAVYLCASSIRRTRTEAFFGQGTRLTVV.